A single sample is the source of the 24 T cell receptor beta chains below, sequenced in a study of identical twins. TCRdb reanalysed the 5' RACE reads using MiXCR and keeps one entry per CDR3 protein. The table includes about 690,000 distinct CDR3 sequences, 21% detected once. Separately, the same data were catalogued under a study of T cells expressing NK-cell markers.

Sample: PBMCs. The origin of the receptors is a woman aged 18-35 years in good health.

This clonotype was seen more than once but under ten times. The V gene is TRBV12-3 or TRBV12-4, the J gene TRBJ2-3; perhaps TRBD2 as D (6 bases). V dropped 1 base and J dropped 0 bases, with 17 bases sitting between them. This CDR3 spans 18 amino acids. CDR3 sequence (DNA): TGTGCCAGCAGTTTAGGGATCGGGGGTAGCGGTAGCACAGATACGCAGTATTTT. It yields the protein CASSLGIGGSGSTDTQYF.

This clonotype was seen a few times. This rearrangement joins TRBV10-3 to TRBJ2-7; D unclear. This CDR3 is built from 14 residues. The V end was cut by 4 bases, the J end by 0 bases, with 10 bases between. Germline V lookup: CDR1 ENHRY, CDR2 SYGVKD. CDR3 coding DNA: TGTGCCATCAGTGGGTCCCAGAGCTCCTACGAGCAGTACTTC. Translated, it gives CAISGSQSSYEQYF.

This clonotype was counted ten times or more. The CDR3 reads CASSRTTPYEQYF. The CDR3 nucleotides are TGTGCCAGCAGCAGGACTACCCCCTACGAGCAGTACTTC. The gene calls are TRBV27 and TRBJ2-7; D is perhaps TRBD2 (6 bases). Germline lookup yields CDR1 MNHEY and CDR2 SMNVEV (reference sequence). Trimming removed 6 bases at V and 2 bases at J, with 11 bases between. There are 13 residues in the CDR3.

The V call is TRBV6-1, the J call TRBJ1-1; 9 bases align to TRBD1. The CDR3 is 15 amino acids. Germline CDR1 and CDR2: MNHNS and SASEGT. V was clipped by 6 bases and J by 4 bases; unmatched bases: 9. CDR3 amino acids: CASRDRGGEGTEAFF. The DNA for the CDR3 is TGTGCCAGCAGAGACAGGGGGGGCGAGGGCACTGAAGCTTTCTTT.

This clonotype turned up a few times. The chain couples TRBV2 to TRBJ2-7; 8 bases are a match to TRBD1. V was pared by 10 bases and J by 4 bases, with 6 bases of the junction left unmatched. The germline gives CDR1 SNHLY, CDR2 FYNNEI. This CDR3 region has 12 residues. In DNA form, the CDR3 reads TGTGCCACCCGACAGGGGAGGTACGAGCAGTACTTC. This gives the protein CATRQGRYEQYF.

The count of this clonotype is one. No conserved phenylalanine or tryptophan ends this CDR3, so it is likely a read error. The chain links TRBV5-8 to TRBJ2-2; 7 bases map to TRBD2. The CDR3 totals 14 residues. CDR1 SGHTS and CDR2 YDEGEE come from the germline V gene. Unmatched junction bases numbered 7, after V lost 4 bases and J lost 7 bases. The CDR3, as DNA: TGTGCCAGCAGCCAGGGACTAACCGACGGGGAGCTGTTTTGT. Translation: CASSQGLTDGELFC.

This clonotype came up a few times. This chain joins TRBV20-1 and TRBJ2-7, with TRBD2 matching 9 bases. V trimming: 1 base; J trimming: 5 bases; junction bases outside the gene matches: 9. The germline gives CDR1 DFQATT, CDR2 SNEGSKA (reference sequence). The CDR3 consists of 15 residues. The CDR3 reads CSARGTVAGVHEQYF. The CDR3 DNA reads TGCAGTGCTAGAGGAACGGTAGCGGGAGTGCACGAGCAGTACTTC.

In this sample, this clonotype turned up many times. The chain combines TRBV4-3 with TRBJ2-2; 8 bases fit TRBD2. The CDR3 loop spans 16 amino acids. Germline trimming cut 4 bases from V and 3 bases from J; bases unmatched to any gene: 7. Germline-derived CDR1 and CDR2 are LGHNA and YSLEER. CDR3 in DNA: TGCGCCAGCAGCCGGTCACCGGGACTAGACACCGGGGAGCTGTTTTTT. Residues: CASSRSPGLDTGELFF.

This chain uses TRBV12-3 or TRBV12-4 with TRBJ1-2, with TRBD1 as a possible D gene (6 bases). Trimming stripped 5 bases from V and 4 bases from J, with 11 bases between. This CDR3 has 13 amino acids. CDR3 bases: TGTGCCAGCAGTACCGGACAGTTCTATGGCTACACCTTC. Residues: CASSTGQFYGYTF.

This clonotype has more than one count but fewer than ten. This chain links TRBV3-1 with TRBJ2-1, with 9 bases aligning to TRBD2. This CDR3 is built from 15 residues. Per germline, CDR1 LGHDT and CDR2 YNNKEL (reference sequence). After removal of 4 bases from V and 8 bases from J, the junction contained 9 bases not matched to a gene. CDR3 DNA: TGTGCCAGCAGCCGGAGCGGGAGGACGTCAGATGAGCAGTTCTTC. Residues: CASSRSGRTSDEQFF.

This sequence joins TRBV3-1 and TRBJ1-2; 7 bases agree with TRBD1. Germline trimming cut 5 bases from V and 1 base from J; bases unmatched to any gene: 4. The CDR3 loop spans 14 amino acids. CDR1 LGHDT and CDR2 YNNKEL come from the germline V gene (reference sequence). The CDR3 reads CASSNNRGNYGYTF. The CDR3 DNA sequence: TGTGCCAGCAGCAATAACAGGGGTAACTATGGCTACACCTTC.

The chain has TRBV20-1 and TRBJ2-7; D may be TRBD2 (6 bases). Germline values: CDR1 DFQATT, CDR2 SNEGSKA (reference sequence). The germline V and J ends were trimmed by 5 bases and 6 bases, with 14 bases remaining between them. CDR3 size: 12 residues. The CDR3 region is CSARVEGFEQYF. In nucleotides, the CDR3 is TGCAGTGCTCGCGTGGAGGGGTTCGAGCAGTACTTC.

CDR3 loop: CASTLPQNTEAFF. In DNA form, the CDR3 reads TGTGCCAGCACGTTACCCCAGAACACTGAAGCTTTCTTT. This chain uses TRBV12-3 or TRBV12-4 with TRBJ1-1; D not certain. Between the trimmed V and J ends, which lost 7 bases and 1 base, there was a span of 10 bases. The CDR3 length is 13 residues.

This clonotype was recorded a few times. The chain combines TRBV20-1 with TRBJ1-4; D unresolved. CDR1 is DFQATT, CDR2 SNEGSKA, per germline (reference sequence). V was trimmed by 6 bases and J by 8 bases, leaving 13 bases between them. This CDR3 has 12 residues. CDR3 coding DNA: TGCAGTGCAGCGCCACCGGGCGAAAAACTGTTTTTT. Protein sequence: CSAAPPGEKLFF.

The CDR3 bases are TGTGCCAGCAGTCCAACCGCCGGGACAGCAAAAACTAACCTAGCCAAAAACATTCAGTACTTC. It specifies CASSPTAGTAKTNLAKNIQYF. The chain carries TRBV6-2 or TRBV6-3 and TRBJ2-4, with 7 bases matching TRBD1. This CDR3 comprises 21 residues. CDR1 and CDR2 from the germline V gene are MNHEY and SVGEGT. V shed 5 bases and J 0 bases; nucleotides not matched to a gene: 22.

The rearrangement links TRBV12-3 or TRBV12-4 to TRBJ2-7; D call uncertain. V shed 3 bases and J shed 6 bases, with 9 bases lying between them. The length of the CDR3 is 12 residues. CDR3 nucleotides: TGTGCCAGCAGTTTTGGTTTAGGCGAGCAGTACTTC. Translated: CASSFGLGEQYF.

The chain employs TRBV5-1 and TRBJ2-2, with D possibly being TRBD2 (6 bases). This CDR3 is built from 16 residues. The germline CDR1 and CDR2 sequences are SGHRS and YFSETQ. V dropped 2 bases and J dropped 3 bases, with 14 bases sitting between them. CDR3 nucleotides: TGCGCCAGCAGCTTCGGACTGGGGGGATACACCGGGGAGCTGTTTTTT. This encodes CASSFGLGGYTGELFF.

This clonotype has at least ten counts. The chain uses TRBV10-3 and TRBJ2-7, with no clear D. The CDR3 loop spans 14 amino acids. CDR1 is ENHRY, CDR2 SYGVKD, per germline. V lost 2 bases, J lost 3 bases, and 11 bases lay in between. The CDR3 spells CAISERSDLYEQYF. DNA of the CDR3: TGTGCCATCAGTGAGAGGTCCGATCTCTACGAGCAGTACTTC.

With respect to this clonotype: At one end, the junction sequence differs from germline, possibly due to a read error. The chain uses TRBV20-1 and TRBJ2-5, with 8 positions matching TRBD1. The CDR3 sequence is 15 residues long. Germline CDR1 and CDR2: DFQATT and SNEGSKA (reference sequence). Here the CDR3 reads CGANQGARAQETQYF. In nucleotides, the CDR3 is TGCGGTGCTAACCAGGGGGCGCGGGCCCAAGAGACCCAGTACTTC.

In this sample, this clonotype turned up many times. This chain connects TRBV20-1 to TRBJ2-1; D is uncertain. Trimming stripped 5 bases from V and 4 bases from J, with 12 bases between. The germline V gene encodes CDR1 DFQATT and CDR2 SNEGSKA (reference sequence). This CDR3 region has 13 residues. CDR3 residues: CSARNTNYNEQFF. For the CDR3, the DNA is TGCAGTGCTCGGAACACCAATTACAATGAGCAGTTCTTC.

This chain joins TRBV20-1 and TRBJ2-6; TRBD2 matches at 13 bases. V lost 1 base, J lost 0 bases, and 9 bases stayed unmatched. The CDR3 has 20 residues. Per germline, CDR1 DFQATT and CDR2 SNEGSKA (reference sequence). CDR3 residues: CSARVRTSGGPISGANVLTF. In DNA, the CDR3 is TGCAGTGCTAGAGTGAGGACTAGCGGGGGCCCGATCTCTGGGGCCAACGTCCTGACTTTC.

In its sample, this clonotype was seen a few times. The rearrangement links TRBV6-2 or TRBV6-3 to TRBJ2-7, with 7 bases that match TRBD1. The ends lost 7 bases at V and 3 bases at J; junction bases unmatched: 0. CDR1 and CDR2 (germline): MNHEY, SVGEGT. The CDR3 covers 11 residues. The CDR3 DNA is TGTGCCAGCAACAGGGGCTACGAGCAGTACTTC. Protein sequence: CASNRGYEQYF.

This clonotype was seen a handful of times. This chain joins TRBV7-9 and TRBJ2-7, with D uncertain. V was cut by 6 bases and J by 6 bases, with 18 bases left in between. CDR3 size: 14 residues. The germline V gene has CDR1 SEHNR and CDR2 FQNEAQ (reference sequence). CDR3 loop: CASSLQVPTAEQYF. CDR3 DNA: TGTGCCAGCAGTCTCCAGGTCCCGACGGCCGAGCAGTACTTC.

The rearrangement joins TRBV19 to TRBJ2-1; TRBD2 matches 11 bases. CDR1 is LNHDA, CDR2 SQIVND, per germline (reference sequence). The CDR3 runs 15 residues. The junction had 3 bases not matched to a gene; V was cut back by 5 bases and J by 3 bases. CDR3 sequence reads: CASSYTSGSYNEQFF. The CDR3 nucleotides read TGTGCCAGTAGTTATACTAGCGGGAGCTACAATGAGCAGTTCTTC.